Below are 30 T cell receptor beta chains sequenced from a single sample in a study of blood T cell repertoires in COVID-19. Sequencing used immunoSEQ multiplex PCR; TCRdb keeps in-frame clones, though not all of them. Of about 280,000 clones listed, 83% were seen once; the top ten hold roughly a tenth. Material: peripheral blood. These receptor sequences come from a woman between 50 and 59 years old who had recovered from COVID-19.

The chain links TRBV19 to TRBJ2-7, with D unresolved. Germline-derived CDR1 and CDR2 are LNHDA and SQIVND (reference sequence). V gave up 3 bases and J gave up 7 bases, with 19 bases separating them. This CDR3 is 15 amino acids long. CDR3 amino acids: CASSMSGSTSLEQYF. CDR3 coding DNA: TGTGCCAGTAGTATGTCAGGCAGCACCTCCCTGGAGCAGTACTTC.

In this sample, this clone turned up a few times. The DNA for the CDR3 is TGTGCCAGCAGCTTAGACTCGGGCAATCAGCCCCAGCATTTT. Translated, it gives CASSLDSGNQPQHF. J is TRBJ1-5 and V is TRBV7-9, with no clear D. Germline V gene data show CDR1 as SEHNR and CDR2 as FQNEAQ (reference sequence). The CDR3 is 14 amino acids. The V and J ends lost 1 base and 2 bases respectively, with 6 bases between them.

A single count supports this clone. The rearrangement uses TRBV12-3 or TRBV12-4 and TRBJ2-3, with a tentative D call TRBD2 (5 bases). Trimming pared 6 bases from V and 0 bases from J, leaving 7 bases between. The CDR3 is made up of 13 amino acids. CDR3 residues: CASRRESTDTQYF. The CDR3 nucleotides are TGTGCCAGCAGGAGGGAAAGCACAGATACGCAGTATTTT.

The gene calls are TRBV6-6 and TRBJ1-4; D is possibly TRBD1 (5 bases). The germline V and J ends were trimmed by 2 bases and 5 bases, with 9 bases remaining between them. This CDR3 is built from 14 residues. Germline V gene lookup returns CDR1 MNHNY and CDR2 SVGAGI (reference sequence). The CDR3 reads CASSYRGENEKLFF. In nucleotides, the CDR3 is TGTGCCAGCAGTTACAGGGGTGAGAATGAAAAACTGTTTTTT.

This clone was counted between two and nine times. The chain uses TRBV2 and TRBJ1-5; TRBD1 is a possible D gene (5 bases). Germline CDR1 and CDR2: SNHLY and FYNNEI. The CDR3 covers 12 residues. Trimming removed 6 bases from V and 5 bases from J, with 8 bases in between. As DNA, the CDR3 is TGTGCCAGCAGGGACACCTATCAGCCCCAGCATTTT. Translating gives CASRDTYQPQHF.

The chain links TRBV14 to TRBJ2-7; the D gene is possibly TRBD1 (6 bases). This CDR3 has 16 amino acids. V lost 0 bases, J lost 3 bases, and 15 bases lay in between. Looked up from germline, CDR1 is SGHDN and CDR2 is FVKESK. CDR3 protein: CASSQESRKGVYEQYF. CDR3 sequence (DNA): TGTGCCAGCAGCCAAGAATCGAGGAAGGGGGTCTACGAGCAGTACTTC.

The chain links TRBV29-1 to TRBJ1-2; D gene ambiguous. The CDR3 length is 11 residues. The V end was cut by 4 bases, the J end by 2 bases, with 5 bases between. Germline V gives CDR1 SQVTM, CDR2 ANQGSEA. The CDR3 here is CSVAENYGYTF. CDR3 coding DNA: TGCAGCGTTGCGGAGAACTATGGCTACACCTTC. Full variable domain (missing parts from reference TRBV29-1 and TRBJ1-2): SAVISQKPSRDICQRGTSLTIQCQVDSQVTMMFWYRQQPGQSLTLIATANQGSEATYESGFVIDKFPISRPNLTFSTLTVSNMSPEDSSIYLCSVAENYGYTFGSGTRLTVV.

The rearrangement uses TRBV7-3 and TRBJ2-3, with TRBD1 as a possible D gene (6 bases). CDR1 and CDR2 from the germline V gene are SGHTA and FQGTGA. The V end was cut by 2 bases, the J end by 3 bases, with 18 bases between. The CDR3 extends over 17 amino acids. CDR3 sequence: CASSLFPLGQTTDTQYF. DNA for the CDR3: TGTGCCAGCAGCTTATTCCCCCTTGGACAGACAACAGATACGCAGTATTTT.

The rearrangement links TRBV6-1 to TRBJ1-1, with D possibly TRBD1 on 5 matching bases. The V gene's germline CDR1 is MNHNS and CDR2 SASEGT. The CDR3 runs 16 residues. Trimming shortened V by 0 bases and J by 4 bases, and 15 bases separated the two germline ends. CDR3 coding DNA: TGTGCCAGCAGTGAAGCATATGGGGGGGTTTCCACTGAAGCTTTCTTT. This translates into CASSEAYGGVSTEAFF.

J is TRBJ2-7 and V is TRBV5-1; a possible D gene is TRBD1 (5 bases). The V end was cut by 0 bases, the J end by 3 bases, with 10 bases between. CDR3 length: 14 residues. CDR1 and CDR2 (germline): SGHRS, YFSETQ. The CDR3 nucleotides are TGCGCCAGCAGCTTGGACAGGAGAGACTACGAGCAGTACTTC. It is translated as CASSLDRRDYEQYF.

The chain links TRBV7-3 to TRBJ2-3; 9 nucleotides align to TRBD2. V gave up 6 bases and J gave up 6 bases; unmatched junction bases: 13. This CDR3 contains 16 residues. Per germline, CDR1 SGHTA and CDR2 FQGTGA. The chain's CDR3 is CASRNPASGRPDTQYF. For the CDR3, the DNA is TGTGCCAGCAGAAACCCGGCCAGCGGGAGGCCGGATACGCAGTATTTT.

This chain joins TRBV10-3 and TRBJ2-7; 8 positions agree with TRBD2. The length of the CDR3 is 15 residues. The germline V gene encodes CDR1 ENHRY and CDR2 SYGVKD. V dropped 2 bases and J dropped 5; count of bases not matched to a gene: 8. The CDR3: CAISENGLAGNEQYF. CDR3 nucleotides: TGTGCCATCAGTGAGAATGGACTAGCAGGGAACGAGCAGTACTTC.

This rearrangement joins TRBV6-5 to TRBJ2-1; possible D gene TRBD1, 7 bases. Germline V gene data show CDR1 as MNHEY and CDR2 as SVGAGI. The CDR3 is 15 amino acids. The germline V and J ends were trimmed by 5 bases and 2 bases, with 13 bases remaining between them. The CDR3 loop is CASSRGTAPYNEQFF. In nucleotides, the CDR3 is TGTGCCAGCAGTCGCGGGACAGCTCCCTACAATGAGCAGTTCTTC.

V is TRBV9 and J is TRBJ2-7; 7 positions agree with TRBD2. Trimming took 0 bases from V and 2 from J; bases not matched to a gene: 5. This CDR3 is 15 amino acids long. The germline V gene has CDR1 SGDLS and CDR2 YYNGEE. DNA for the CDR3: TGTGCCAGCAGCGTAGGGTTCAGCGGGGCCTACGAGCAGTACTTC. Its translation is CASSVGFSGAYEQYF.

The chain links TRBV28 to TRBJ2-7, with a weak D call TRBD1 (6 bases). The CDR3 runs to 16 residues. The V and J ends lost 3 bases and 3 bases respectively, with 18 bases between them. Germline V CDR1 and CDR2: MDHEN, SYDVKM. DNA for the CDR3: TGTGCCAGCAGTTTCCCGGCAGGGGCGGTAGGCTACGAGCAGTACTTC. As protein: CASSFPAGAVGYEQYF.

This clone has just a few counts. This rearrangement joins TRBV7-9 to TRBJ2-2; 10 bases fit TRBD1. Per germline, CDR1 SEHNR and CDR2 FQNEAQ (reference sequence). CDR3 length equals 15 residues. Unmatched junction bases numbered 8, after V lost 8 bases and J lost 5 bases. DNA for the CDR3: TGTGCCAGCGCGACGGGACAGGGGAAGACCGGGGAGCTGTTTTTT. Protein product: CASATGQGKTGELFF.

V gene TRBV5-1 combines with J gene TRBJ2-5; 8 positions agree with TRBD2. This CDR3 has 16 residues. Germline-derived CDR1 and CDR2 are SGHRS and YFSETQ. With V trimmed by 4 bases and J by 4 bases, 12 bases remained unmatched. CDR3: CASSPQRAGGRETQYF. DNA for the CDR3: TGCGCCAGCAGCCCCCAGCGGGCGGGAGGTCGAGAGACCCAGTACTTC.

This rearrangement joins TRBV5-1 to TRBJ2-5; TRBD2 aligns across 7 bases. Trimming at V came to 0 bases and at J to 5 bases, leaving 4 bases not matched to a gene. Germline-derived CDR1 and CDR2 are SGHRS and YFSETQ. The length of the CDR3 is 14 residues. DNA for the CDR3: TGCGCCAGCAGCTTGGTAAGAGCGGGGGAGACCCAGTACTTC. The encoded protein is CASSLVRAGETQYF.

This clone was seen a few times. The rearrangement links TRBV27 to TRBJ1-6, with D perhaps TRBD1 (6 bases). Germline V gives CDR1 MNHEY, CDR2 SMNVEV (reference sequence). V was cut by 5 bases and J by 9 bases, with 14 bases left in between. The CDR3 spans 14 residues. CDR3 nucleotides: TGTGCCAGCAGTCACACCCCGGACAGTTCACCCCTCCACTTT. Translated, it gives CASSHTPDSSPLHF.

This chain connects TRBV19 to TRBJ1-1; 7 positions agree with TRBD1. The V segment lost 1 base and the J segment 2 bases; nucleotides outside the gene matches: 10. The CDR3 covers 17 residues. Germline V lookup: CDR1 LNHDA, CDR2 SQIVND (reference sequence). CDR3: CASSIVNRGGFNTEAFF. CDR3 coding DNA: TGTGCCAGTAGTATAGTCAACAGGGGAGGATTTAACACTGAAGCTTTCTTT.

This chain connects TRBV10-3 to TRBJ1-1, with 9 bases identical to TRBD1. Trimming removed 4 bases from V and 3 bases from J; junction bases left unmatched: 6. The CDR3 extends over 15 amino acids. Germline values: CDR1 ENHRY, CDR2 SYGVKD. CDR3 loop: CAISVRTGADTEAFF. CDR3 coding DNA: TGTGCCATCAGTGTCCGGACAGGGGCGGACACTGAAGCTTTCTTT.

V and J are TRBV7-9 and TRBJ1-1; no firm D call. CDR1 SEHNR and CDR2 FQNEAQ come from the germline V gene (reference sequence). CDR3 length: 14 amino acids. Trimming removed 1 base from V and 0 bases from J, with 6 bases in between. CDR3 DNA: TGTGCCAGCAGCTTAGGTTCAGTGAACACTGAAGCTTTCTTT. It codes for CASSLGSVNTEAFF.

V usage is TRBV4-1 and J usage is TRBJ2-7; 10 nucleotides line up with TRBD1. The CDR3 sequence is 14 residues long. Germline-derived CDR1 and CDR2 are MGHRA and YSYEKL. The V gene end was trimmed by 2 bases and the J gene end by 6 bases; junction bases not matched to a gene: 4. The CDR3 bases are TGCGCCAGCAGCCAACCCGGGACAGGGGCCGAGCAGTACTTC. This translates into CASSQPGTGAEQYF.

The rearrangement joins TRBV15 to TRBJ2-5; TRBD1 matches 7 bases. The germline V gene has CDR1 LNHNV and CDR2 YYDKDF (reference sequence). The ends lost 0 bases at V and 5 bases at J; junction bases unmatched: 3. This CDR3 is 14 amino acids long. The CDR3 loop reads CATSRDQGEETQYF. As DNA, the CDR3 is TGTGCCACCAGCAGAGACCAGGGGGAGGAGACCCAGTACTTC.

The chain is built from TRBV7-9 and TRBJ1-1, with D maybe TRBD1 (5 bases). Germline CDR1 reads SEHNR; CDR2 reads FQNEAQ (reference sequence). There are 14 residues in the CDR3. Trimming cost V 5 bases and J 1 base, with 11 bases left between them. The DNA for the CDR3 is TGTGCCAGCAGCCTGCGGGGGGAGAACACTGAAGCTTTCTTT. Translated: CASSLRGENTEAFF.

The chain links TRBV30 to TRBJ1-5; 8 bases align to TRBD1. The germline CDR1 and CDR2 sequences are GTSNPN and SVGIG (reference sequence). V lost 3 bases to trimming and J lost 3 bases; unmatched junction nucleotides: 4. The CDR3 contains 14 residues. The CDR3 sequence is CAWRGQDPNQPQHF. CDR3 DNA: TGTGCCTGGAGGGGACAGGACCCCAATCAGCCCCAGCATTTT.

The rearrangement joins TRBV18 to TRBJ1-1; D unresolved. The CDR3 consists of 15 residues. Germline V gene data show CDR1 as KGHSH and CDR2 as LQKENI. The V end lost 4 bases, the J end lost 10 bases, and 22 bases lay between the germline ends. CDR3 sequence reads: CASSLFEEEFIAAFF. In nucleotides, the CDR3 is TGTGCCAGCTCACTTTTCGAGGAAGAGTTCATAGCAGCTTTCTTT. Full variable domain (remainder filled in from reference TRBV18 and TRBJ1-1): NAGVMQNPRHLVRRRGQEARLRCSPMKGHSHVYWYRQLPEEGLKFMVYLQKENIIDESGMPKERFSAEFPKEGPSILRIQQVVRGDSAAYFCASSLFEEEFIAAFFGQGTRLTVV.

This clone occurred once. The chain joins TRBV27 to TRBJ1-2, with D hard to call. V dropped 3 bases and J dropped 1 base, with 6 bases sitting between them. This CDR3 comprises 13 residues. Germline CDR1 reads MNHEY; CDR2 reads SMNVEV (reference sequence). CDR3 nucleotides: TGTGCCAGCAGTTTTTCTGTTAACTATGGCTACACCTTC. Amino acid sequence: CASSFSVNYGYTF.

The chain employs TRBV7-2 and TRBJ2-1, with TRBD2 matching 9 bases. Germline loops: CDR1 SGHTA, CDR2 FQGNSA. The CDR3 is made up of 17 amino acids. V shed 1 base, J shed 0 bases, and the junction held 4 bases outside the gene matches. DNA for the CDR3: TGTGCCAGCAGCTTAGGCGGGAGGGCCTCCTCCTACAATGAGCAGTTCTTC. It yields the protein CASSLGGRASSYNEQFF.

CDR3 loop: CASSPIRGTEAFF. Here the CDR3 DNA reads TGTGCCAGCAGCCCCATCCGAGGCACTGAAGCTTTCTTT. J is TRBJ1-1 and V is TRBV7-8; D call uncertain. CDR3 length: 13 residues. Looked up from germline, CDR1 is SGHVS and CDR2 is FQNEAQ. V was cut by 5 bases and J by 4 bases, with 11 bases left in between.